This paragraph reports one T cell receptor beta chain. The antigen is not known. These data originate in a study of shared clonotypes between healthy human individuals. Using immunoSEQ multiplex PCR, the repertoire was profiled, and TCRdb retains in-frame clones only, with some absent. The data show approximately 700,000 clones, with around four fifths seen just once and 1.5% to 2% held by the top ten. The CDR3 spans 12 residues. V lost 6 bases to trimming and J lost 1 base, with 9 bases between them. The germline CDR1 and CDR2 sequences are SQVTM and ANQGSEA. General study points: Donor clonotype sharing was expected to depend on sequencing depth. In contrast to clonotypes shared by all four donors, non-shared clonotypes had lower generation probabilities.

The rearrangement links TRBV29-1 to TRBJ1-1; perhaps TRBD1 as D (6 bases). This receptor was taken from a woman in her twenties or thirties in good health. The sequenced sample was memory CD4+ T cells sorted from blood. Subset described: CD45RA-negative fraction. The CDR3 sequence is CSVDRSNTEAFF. CDR3 in DNA: TGCAGCGTGGACAGATCGAACACTGAAGCTTTCTTT.